This entry lists 25 T cell receptor beta chains sequenced from one sample in a study of early T cells in non-severe SARS-CoV-2 infection. A single record per CDR3 protein comes from TCRdb applying MiXCR to the 5' RACE reads. The sample records 37,000 or so distinct CDR3 sequences, 4.5% to 7% being singletons. Sequenced material: whole blood. The receptors were sampled from an adult who was a healthcare worker with PCR-confirmed SARS-CoV-2 infection or an uninfected control (not recorded which).

This clonotype showed up many times. J is TRBJ2-1 and V is TRBV7-2, with D uncertain. The ends were cut back, 3 bases at V and 8 bases at J, with 11 bases in the middle. The V gene's germline CDR1 is SGHTA and CDR2 FQGNSA. The CDR3 has 13 amino acids. CDR3 bases: TGTGCCAGCAGCTTCCACCCTATGGATGAGCAGTTCTTC. Translated, it gives CASSFHPMDEQFF. The whole variable domain, filled in from reference TRBV7-2 and TRBJ2-1, reads GAGVSQSPSNKVTEKGKDVELRCDPISGHTALYWYRQSLGQGLEFLIYFQGNSAPDKSGLPSDRFSAERTGGSVSTLTIQRTQQEDSAVYLCASSFHPMDEQFFGPGTRLTVL.

This clonotype was picked up many times. CDR3 sequence reads: CASSYTTGDNEQFF. CDR3 sequence (DNA): TGTGCCAGCAGTTACACTACTGGAGACAATGAGCAGTTCTTC. This chain joins TRBV6-2 or TRBV6-3 and TRBJ2-1; no reliable D call. The germline V and J ends were trimmed by 2 bases and 5 bases, with 10 bases remaining between them. Germline values: CDR1 MNHEY, CDR2 SVGEGT. This CDR3 region has 14 residues.

This clonotype occurred many times. The chain has TRBV11-2 and TRBJ2-5; D uncertain. CDR3 length equals 12 residues. The V and J ends lost 5 bases and 4 bases respectively, with 8 bases between them. Germline V gene data show CDR1 as SGHAT and CDR2 as FQNNGV. This CDR3 is CASSPTGETQYF. Written as DNA, the CDR3 is TGTGCCAGCAGCCCCACCGGAGAGACCCAGTACTTC.

This clonotype was detected many times. V and J are TRBV23-1 and TRBJ2-1; the D is unclear. TRBV23-1 is an ORF; its function is uncertain. The CDR3 is 13 amino acids. With 3 bases removed from V and 10 bases from J, the gap between germline ends came to 13 bases. The CDR3 reads CASSHSRTREQFF. CDR3 coding DNA: TGCGCCAGCAGTCACTCCCGAACGAGGGAGCAGTTCTTC.

This clonotype was counted between two and nine times. This chain joins TRBV20-1 and TRBJ2-7, with a possible D match to TRBD2 (6 bases). In germline, CDR1 is DFQATT, CDR2 SNEGSKA (reference sequence). The CDR3 runs 11 residues. V lost 2 bases and J lost 5, with 7 bases in between. The CDR3 coding sequence is TGCAGTGCTAGACGGGGGAACGAGCAGTACTTC. Translation: CSARRGNEQYF.

This clonotype has a count of ten or more. This chain links TRBV7-9 with TRBJ1-6; D unresolved. The V gene lost 5 bases and the J gene lost 7 bases, with 6 bases spanning the gap. The CDR3 contains 12 residues. Germline-derived CDR1 and CDR2 are SEHNR and FQNEAQ (reference sequence). CDR3 coding DNA: TGTGCCAGCAGCCCGATCAATTCACCCCTCCACTTT. Translation gives CASSPINSPLHF.

This clonotype was counted many times. This chain links TRBV12-3 or TRBV12-4 with TRBJ2-5, with D maybe TRBD1 (5 bases). The length of the CDR3 is 15 residues. The V end was cut by 5 bases, the J end by 5 bases, with 18 bases between. The chain's CDR3 is CASSQRQTPPETQYF. The DNA of the CDR3 is TGTGCCAGCAGTCAAAGACAGACTCCTCCTGAGACCCAGTACTTC.

In its sample, this clonotype was seen a few times. This chain links TRBV5-1 with TRBJ2-5; the match to TRBD2 covers 9 bases. This CDR3 spans 16 amino acids. Germline assignment: CDR1 SGHRS and CDR2 YFSETQ. J gave up 4 bases and V 7 bases, and 14 bases lay outside the gene matches. As DNA, the CDR3 is TGCGCCAGCGGATTGTCCACGACTAGCGGCACAGAGACCCAGTACTTC. Protein sequence: CASGLSTTSGTETQYF.

This rearrangement joins TRBV18 to TRBJ2-1, with a possible D match to TRBD1 (5 bases). The CDR3 extends over 16 amino acids. Trimming stripped 0 bases from V and 4 bases from J, with 13 bases between. Germline V gives CDR1 KGHSH, CDR2 LQKENI. The CDR3 loop reads CASSPPARALYNEQFF. The CDR3 DNA reads as TGTGCCAGCTCACCACCGGCCAGGGCCCTTTACAATGAGCAGTTCTTC.

In this sample, this clonotype turned up a few times. The rearrangement joins TRBV6-2 or TRBV6-3 to TRBJ1-5; no firm D call. Germline CDR1 is MNHEY and CDR2 is SVGEGT. This CDR3 has 13 amino acids. Trimming cost V 5 bases and J 3 bases, with 8 bases left between them. CDR3 loop: CASSRRNNQPQHF. The CDR3 DNA follows: TGTGCCAGCAGTAGACGGAACAATCAGCCCCAGCATTTT.

This clonotype was found many times. This chain uses TRBV7-2 with TRBJ2-1; possibly TRBD1 or TRBD2 for D (6 bases each). The germline V gene encodes CDR1 SGHTA and CDR2 FQGNSA. The CDR3 runs 15 residues. V was clipped by 5 bases and J by 4 bases, with 15 bases between them. This CDR3 reads CASSPPGARYNEQFF. CDR3 DNA sequence: TGTGCCAGCAGCCCGCCGGGGGCAAGATACAATGAGCAGTTCTTC.

In its sample, this clonotype was seen many times. This chain joins TRBV5-6 and TRBJ2-1; D is unclear. Trimming shortened V by 3 bases and J by 9 bases, and 10 bases separated the two germline ends. Germline V gives CDR1 SGHDT, CDR2 YYEEEE. This CDR3 spans 12 amino acids. The CDR3 DNA reads as TGTGCCAGCAGCTCAACGTGGGGTGAGCAGTTCTTC. Its protein is CASSSTWGEQFF.

This clonotype appeared many times. The chain joins TRBV7-9 to TRBJ1-4, with D unclear. V shed 5 bases and J shed 7 bases, with 11 bases lying between them. CDR1 and CDR2 from the germline V gene are SEHNR and FQNEAQ (reference sequence). This CDR3 spans 13 amino acids. The DNA of the CDR3 is TGTGCCAGCAGCCCACGGGCTGGTGAAAAACTGTTTTTT. Residues: CASSPRAGEKLFF.

The V gene is TRBV6-1, the J gene TRBJ2-5; 8 nucleotides match TRBD1. Germline-derived CDR1 and CDR2 are MNHNS and SASEGT. The CDR3 runs 14 residues. V shed 5 bases and J 5 bases; nucleotides not matched to a gene: 7. CDR3 coding DNA: TGTGCCAGCAGTTCCGCAGGGGGCCGGGAGACCCAGTACTTC. Amino acid sequence: CASSSAGGRETQYF.

This clonotype was seen repeatedly, ten times or more. The rearrangement joins TRBV3-1 to TRBJ2-5; no reliable D call. The V end was cut by 2 bases, the J end by 2 bases, with 15 bases between. There are 16 residues in the CDR3. CDR1 is LGHDT, CDR2 YNNKEL, per germline (reference sequence). The DNA of the CDR3 is TGTGCCAGCAGCCAAATGATAAGCCTTAAACAAGAGACCCAGTACTTC. It encodes CASSQMISLKQETQYF.

This clonotype was seen ten or more times. The V gene is TRBV20-1, the J gene TRBJ2-1; TRBD1 aligns across 10 bases. This CDR3 contains 14 residues. J was trimmed by 5 bases and V by 4 bases; bases with no gene match: 5. Germline values: CDR1 DFQATT, CDR2 SNEGSKA (reference sequence). CDR3 amino acids: CSAISGQGHNEQFF. DNA for the CDR3: TGCAGTGCTATCTCGGGACAGGGGCACAATGAGCAGTTCTTC.

V is TRBV7-2 and J is TRBJ2-5; 10 nucleotides line up with TRBD2. Trimming removed 1 base from V and 5 bases from J; junction bases left unmatched: 4. Germline CDR1 reads SGHTA; CDR2 reads FQGNSA. This CDR3 spans 15 amino acids. The CDR3 is CASSLGSGRPETQYF. The CDR3, as DNA: TGTGCCAGCAGCTTAGGTAGCGGGAGGCCGGAGACCCAGTACTTC.

At least ten counts were recorded for this clonotype. This chain uses TRBV7-9 with TRBJ2-2, with D possibly matching TRBD1 (6 bases). The CDR3 covers 14 residues. The germline V gene encodes CDR1 SEHNR and CDR2 FQNEAQ (reference sequence). Trimming shortened V by 5 bases and J by 2 bases, and 9 bases separated the two germline ends. The CDR3 is CASSEDSNTGELFF. DNA of the CDR3: TGTGCCAGCAGCGAGGACAGCAACACCGGGGAGCTGTTTTTT.

The table lists this clonotype with many counts. The rearrangement joins TRBV7-8 to TRBJ2-5; a possible D gene is TRBD2 (5 bases). The germline V and J ends were trimmed by 5 bases and 9 bases, with 19 bases remaining between them. This CDR3 spans 14 amino acids. The germline CDR1 and CDR2 sequences are SGHVS and FQNEAQ. The CDR3 reads CASSPISPSGAQYF. Written as DNA, the CDR3 is TGTGCCAGCAGCCCAATATCTCCATCCGGGGCCCAGTACTTC.

This clonotype has more than one count but fewer than ten. This chain joins TRBV6-1 and TRBJ2-7, with D possibly TRBD2 on 6 matching bases. Between the trimmed V and J ends, which lost 1 base and 2 bases, there was a span of 6 bases. Germline V gives CDR1 MNHNS, CDR2 SASEGT. The CDR3 runs to 13 residues. This CDR3 is CASSEGLAYEQYF. DNA for the CDR3: TGTGCCAGCAGTGAAGGACTAGCCTACGAGCAGTACTTC.

This clonotype appeared many times. This chain uses TRBV3-1 with TRBJ2-1; 12 bases fit TRBD2. Germline values: CDR1 LGHDT, CDR2 YNNKEL (reference sequence). The CDR3 totals 17 residues. J gave up 7 bases and V 6 bases, and 13 bases lay outside the gene matches. The CDR3 loop reads CASSLETGLAGRNEQFF. The CDR3 DNA sequence: TGTGCCAGCAGTCTAGAAACGGGACTAGCGGGTAGGAATGAGCAGTTCTTC.

In its sample, this clonotype was seen many times. The chain employs TRBV3-1 and TRBJ1-2; TRBD1 matches 7 bases. The CDR3 covers 15 residues. Unmatched junction bases numbered 4, after V lost 0 bases and J lost 3 bases. In germline, CDR1 is LGHDT, CDR2 YNNKEL (reference sequence). The CDR3 DNA sequence: TGTGCCAGCAGCCAAGACCACAGGGGCTACTATGGCTACACCTTC. This translates into CASSQDHRGYYGYTF.

This clonotype was picked up many times. The chain couples TRBV27 to TRBJ1-2, with TRBD1 identical over 7 bases. V was pared by 3 bases and J by 3 bases, with 4 bases of the junction left unmatched. The germline V gene encodes CDR1 MNHEY and CDR2 SMNVEV (reference sequence). CDR3 length equals 14 residues. In nucleotides, the CDR3 is TGTGCCAGCAGTTTGGCAGGGGGGGACTATGGCTACACCTTC. Translation gives CASSLAGGDYGYTF.

This chain joins TRBV5-1 and TRBJ2-5; D gene uncertain. This CDR3 spans 11 amino acids. Looked up from germline, CDR1 is SGHRS and CDR2 is YFSETQ. Between the trimmed V and J ends, which lost 2 bases and 5 bases, there was a span of 4 bases. CDR3 DNA: TGCGCCAGCAGCTTCAGGGAGACCCAGTACTTC. It is translated as CASSFRETQYF.

J is TRBJ2-1 and V is TRBV6-1, with D perhaps matching TRBD2 (5 bases). V lost 6 bases, J lost 8 bases, and 17 bases lay in between. This CDR3 spans 14 amino acids. In germline, CDR1 is MNHNS, CDR2 SASEGT. The CDR3 sequence: CASRGTLYGDEQFF. As DNA, the CDR3 is TGTGCCAGCAGGGGAACTTTGTACGGGGATGAGCAGTTCTTC.